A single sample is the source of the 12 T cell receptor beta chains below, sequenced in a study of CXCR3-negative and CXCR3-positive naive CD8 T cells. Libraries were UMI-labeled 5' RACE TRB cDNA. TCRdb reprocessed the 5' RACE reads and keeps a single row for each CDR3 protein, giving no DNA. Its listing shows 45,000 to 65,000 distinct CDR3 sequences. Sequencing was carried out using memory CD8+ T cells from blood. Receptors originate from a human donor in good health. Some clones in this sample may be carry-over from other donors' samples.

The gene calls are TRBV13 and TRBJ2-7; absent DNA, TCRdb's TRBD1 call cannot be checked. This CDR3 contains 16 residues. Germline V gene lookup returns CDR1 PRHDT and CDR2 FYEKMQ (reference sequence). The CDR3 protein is CASKDRDTESSYEQYF.

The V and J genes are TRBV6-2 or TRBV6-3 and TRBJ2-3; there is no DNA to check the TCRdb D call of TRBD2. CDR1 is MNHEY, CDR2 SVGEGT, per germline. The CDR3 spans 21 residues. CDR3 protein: CASSYDPGGTSGTSSTDTQYF.

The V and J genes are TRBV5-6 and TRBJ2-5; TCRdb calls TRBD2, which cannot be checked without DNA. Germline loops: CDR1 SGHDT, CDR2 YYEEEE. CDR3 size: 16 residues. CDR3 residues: CASSPSGLALGETQYF.

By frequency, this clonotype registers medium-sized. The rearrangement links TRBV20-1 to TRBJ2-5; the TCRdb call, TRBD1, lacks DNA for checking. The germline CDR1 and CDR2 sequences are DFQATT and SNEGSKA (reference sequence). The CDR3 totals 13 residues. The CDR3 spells CSAPRGESETQYF.

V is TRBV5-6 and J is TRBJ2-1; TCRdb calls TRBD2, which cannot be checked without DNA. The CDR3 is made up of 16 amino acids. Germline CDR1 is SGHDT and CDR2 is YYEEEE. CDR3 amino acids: CASSLWSGSSYNEQFF.

CDR3 amino acids: CASSLGSALGANVLTF. The chain has TRBV12-3 or TRBV12-4 and TRBJ2-6. The CDR3 sequence is 16 residues long.

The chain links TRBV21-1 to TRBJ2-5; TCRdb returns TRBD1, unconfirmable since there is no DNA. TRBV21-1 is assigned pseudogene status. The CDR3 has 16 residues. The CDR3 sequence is CASSNRVTGPAETQYF.

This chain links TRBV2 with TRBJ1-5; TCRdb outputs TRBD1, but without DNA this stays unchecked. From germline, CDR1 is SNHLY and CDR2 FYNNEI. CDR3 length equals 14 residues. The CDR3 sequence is CASNTDSSNQPQHF.

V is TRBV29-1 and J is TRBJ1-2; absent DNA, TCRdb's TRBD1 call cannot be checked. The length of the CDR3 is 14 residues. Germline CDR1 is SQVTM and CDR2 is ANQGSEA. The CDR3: CSVEPRDRPYGYTF.

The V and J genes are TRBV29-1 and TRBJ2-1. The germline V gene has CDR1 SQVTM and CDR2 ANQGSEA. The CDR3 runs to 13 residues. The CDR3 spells CSVEDRLLNEQFF.

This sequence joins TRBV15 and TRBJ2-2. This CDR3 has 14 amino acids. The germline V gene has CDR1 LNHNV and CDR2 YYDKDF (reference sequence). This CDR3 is CATSRVYDTGELFF.

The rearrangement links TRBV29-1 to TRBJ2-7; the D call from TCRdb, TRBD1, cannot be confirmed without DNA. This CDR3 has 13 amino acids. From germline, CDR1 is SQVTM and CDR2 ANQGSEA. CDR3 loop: CSVEQGLSSEQYF.